Following are 30 T cell receptor beta chains from one sample sequenced in a study of T cell changes during pregnancy in multiple sclerosis. The table came from immunoSEQ multiplex PCR; TCRdb's copy has only in-frame clones and leaves some out. The table records about 74,000 clones, around 85% of them present only once. Source: peripheral blood, taken before pregnancy. The source of these receptors is a female donor with multiple sclerosis, enrolled in a pregnancy study.

The chain employs TRBV10-1 and TRBJ1-3; the D is unclear. Germline V gene lookup returns CDR1 WNHNN and CDR2 SYGVQD (reference sequence). The CDR3 length is 14 residues. V lost 4 bases to trimming and J lost 0 bases, with 7 bases between them. CDR3 region: CASSGGNSGNTIYF. For the CDR3, the DNA is TGCGCCAGCAGTGGTGGCAACTCTGGAAACACCATATATTTT.

To note about this clone: The junction does not match germline at one end; this may be a read error. The V and J genes are TRBV5-1 and TRBJ2-5, with 10 bases identical to TRBD2. Germline V lookup: CDR1 SGHRS, CDR2 YFSETQ. There are 16 residues in the CDR3. DNA of the CDR3: TGCGCCAGCTGCTTAGGTAGCGGGGGGCCACAAGAGACCCAGTACTTC. Protein sequence: CASCLGSGGPQETQYF. The full variable domain, its missing parts supplied by reference TRBV5-1 and TRBJ2-5, is KAGVTQTPRYLIKTRGQQVTLSCSPISGHRSVSWYQQTPGQGLQFLFEYFSETQRNKGNFPGRFSGRQFSNSRSEMNVSTLELGDSALYLCASCLGSGGPQETQYFGPGTRLLVL.

The chain employs TRBV11-2 and TRBJ1-4, with D perhaps matching TRBD1 (6 bases). CDR1 and CDR2 from the germline V gene are SGHAT and FQNNGV. V gave up 5 bases and J gave up 8 bases, with 12 bases separating them. The CDR3 runs 13 residues. This chain's CDR3 is CASSPRRGEKLFF. DNA for the CDR3: TGTGCCAGCAGCCCGAGAAGGGGGGAAAAACTGTTTTTT.

This chain uses TRBV6-5 with TRBJ2-7, with 9 bases fitting TRBD1. This CDR3 spans 16 amino acids. V shed 1 base and J 5 bases; nucleotides not matched to a gene: 9. Germline V gene data show CDR1 as MNHEY and CDR2 as SVGAGI. The CDR3 nucleotides are TGTGCCAGCAGTTACTTTTCCGGGACAGGGCTCGACGAGCAGTACTTC. Amino acid sequence: CASSYFSGTGLDEQYF.

The chain uses TRBV7-2 and TRBJ2-1; tentatively, D is TRBD1 (6 bases). The germline gives CDR1 SGHTA, CDR2 FQGNSA. This CDR3 has 15 amino acids. The V gene lost 2 bases and the J gene lost 7 bases, with 15 bases spanning the gap. As DNA, the CDR3 is TGTGCCAGCAGCTTAAGTACTCCCGGACAGAATGAGCAGTTCTTC. Its translation: CASSLSTPGQNEQFF.

The rearrangement uses TRBV7-7 and TRBJ2-7, with TRBD2 matching over 8 bases. CDR1 and CDR2 from the germline V gene are SSHAT and FNYEAQ (reference sequence). CDR3 length: 13 amino acids. The ends lost 5 bases at V and 5 bases at J; junction bases unmatched: 5. Written as DNA, the CDR3 is TGTGCCAGCAGCCGAGCGGGGGAAGACGAGCAGTACTTC. Its translation is CASSRAGEDEQYF.

In its sample, this clone was seen once. The J gene is TRBJ1-4, the V gene TRBV25-1; D remains unclear. The length of the CDR3 is 13 residues. Germline V gene sequence: CDR1 MGHDK, CDR2 SYGVNS. The V end was cut by 6 bases, the J end by 6 bases, with 11 bases between. The CDR3 loop reads CASRSSEYEKLFF. CDR3 nucleotides: TGTGCCAGCAGGTCCTCTGAGTATGAAAAACTGTTTTTT.

J is TRBJ2-5 and V is TRBV14; D is undetermined. The CDR3 consists of 11 residues. Germline lookup yields CDR1 SGHDN and CDR2 FVKESK. Between the trimmed V and J ends, which lost 4 bases and 7 bases, there was a span of 7 bases. The CDR3 DNA is TGTGCCAGCAGCCCCCCGTGGACCCAGTACTTC. It specifies CASSPPWTQYF.

Written as DNA, the CDR3 is TGTGCCAGCAGCTTCCGAGGCCCGGTTAACGGGACCCAGTACTTC. Translated: CASSFRGPVNGTQYF. The rearrangement links TRBV7-2 to TRBJ2-5; D ambiguous. This CDR3 is built from 15 residues. Trimming took off 3 bases at V and 7 bases at J, with 18 bases between the two ends. Germline V gene lookup returns CDR1 SGHTA and CDR2 FQGNSA.

This sequence joins TRBV19 and TRBJ1-1; 7 bases map to TRBD1. J lost 6 bases, V lost 7 bases, and 8 bases had no gene match. Germline loops: CDR1 LNHDA, CDR2 SQIVND (reference sequence). There are 13 residues in the CDR3. CDR3 DNA: TGTGCCAGTAACCGACAGGGAGTTTCTGAAGCTTTCTTT. Protein: CASNRQGVSEAFF.

The V call is TRBV4-2, the J call TRBJ2-7; TRBD2 matches 14 bases. This CDR3 has 16 amino acids. J was trimmed by 3 bases and V by 2 bases; bases with no gene match: 3. Germline V lookup: CDR1 LGHNA, CDR2 YNFKEQ. CDR3 protein: CASSQPGTSGSYEQYF. CDR3 coding DNA: TGTGCCAGCAGCCAACCCGGGACTAGCGGGAGCTACGAGCAGTACTTC.

V is TRBV25-1 and J is TRBJ2-7, with TRBD2 identical over 9 bases. V shed 3 bases, J shed 4 bases, and the junction held 4 bases outside the gene matches. The CDR3 runs 14 residues. The V gene's germline CDR1 is MGHDK and CDR2 SYGVNS. This CDR3 reads CASSDPSGIYEQYF. In nucleotides, the CDR3 is TGTGCCAGCAGTGACCCTAGCGGGATATACGAGCAGTACTTC.

In this sample, this clone turned up a few times. This chain uses TRBV29-1 with TRBJ2-2, with 7 bases lining up with TRBD1. From germline, CDR1 is SQVTM and CDR2 ANQGSEA. V lost 3 bases, J lost 5 bases, and 9 bases stayed unmatched. The length of the CDR3 is 15 residues. The CDR3 DNA reads TGCAGCGTTGAGCAGACAGCGACAGGGACCGGGGAGCTGTTTTTT. Protein sequence: CSVEQTATGTGELFF.

The gene calls are TRBV9 and TRBJ1-1; D possibly corresponds to TRBD1 (6 bases). The germline V and J ends were trimmed by 0 bases and 10 bases, with 13 bases remaining between them. There are 13 residues in the CDR3. CDR1 is SGDLS, CDR2 YYNGEE, per germline. CDR3 sequence: CASSVDPARGAFF. For the CDR3, the DNA is TGTGCCAGCAGCGTAGACCCGGCCAGGGGAGCTTTCTTT.

The chain uses TRBV9 and TRBJ1-4; the D gene is possibly TRBD1 (6 bases). The CDR3 extends over 15 amino acids. Germline V CDR1 and CDR2: SGDLS, YYNGEE. V shed 4 bases and J shed 8 bases, with 18 bases lying between them. CDR3 sequence reads: CASSRYGTIAEKLFF. The DNA for the CDR3 is TGTGCCAGCAGCAGATACGGGACAATAGCAGAAAAACTGTTTTTT.

The J gene is TRBJ1-4, the V gene TRBV7-6; D unclear. V lost 1 base to trimming and J lost 12 bases, with 21 bases between them. The V gene's germline CDR1 is SGHVS and CDR2 FNYEAQ. The CDR3 has 16 amino acids. CDR3 in amino acids: CASSLVPAGREVELFF. DNA for the CDR3: TGTGCCAGCAGCTTAGTCCCCGCCGGGAGGGAGGTCGAACTGTTTTTT.

The chain recombines TRBV7-2 with TRBJ1-2; D gene uncertain. Trimming cost V 2 bases and J 8 bases, with 12 bases left between them. CDR3 size: 13 residues. CDR1 is SGHTA and CDR2 is FQGNSA in the germline V gene. This chain's CDR3 is CASSLFGSQGYTF. In DNA form, the CDR3 reads TGTGCCAGCAGCTTATTCGGGTCGCAGGGCTACACCTTC.

The sample holds one count of this clone. One end of the junction varies from germline; a read error may be responsible. The chain links TRBV30 to TRBJ1-2, with a possible D match to TRBD1 (6 bases). Germline-derived CDR1 and CDR2 are GTSNPN and SVGIG (reference sequence). The CDR3 is 10 residues long. CDR3 loop: CAWGLGQGAF. CDR3 in DNA: TGTGCCTGGGGCTTGGGACAAGGGGCCTTC.

CDR3 loop: CASSFGGDTGELFF. CDR3 nucleotides: TGTGCCAGCAGCTTTGGGGGCGACACCGGGGAGCTGTTTTTT. The chain has TRBV7-3 and TRBJ2-2; D may be TRBD1 (6 bases). Trimming removed 3 bases from V and 3 bases from J, with 8 bases in between. The CDR3 runs to 14 residues. Germline-derived CDR1 and CDR2 are SGHTA and FQGTGA.

This clone has a handful of counts. The chain recombines TRBV6-5 with TRBJ1-1, with a possible D match to TRBD1 (6 bases). Per germline, CDR1 MNHEY and CDR2 SVGAGI. The length of the CDR3 is 14 residues. The germline V and J ends were trimmed by 6 bases and 3 bases, with 14 bases remaining between them. Here the CDR3 reads CASSRSDRYTEAFF. Written as DNA, the CDR3 is TGTGCCAGCAGCCGATCCGACAGGTACACTGAAGCTTTCTTT.

The gene calls are TRBV30 and TRBJ2-5; a possible D gene is TRBD1 (5 bases). Germline V CDR1 and CDR2: GTSNPN, SVGIG (reference sequence). Trimming shortened V by 3 bases and J by 1 base, and 9 bases separated the two germline ends. CDR3 length: 13 amino acids. The chain's CDR3 is CAWRSRGQETQYF. In DNA, the CDR3 is TGTGCCTGGAGGTCTAGGGGCCAAGAGACCCAGTACTTC.

The chain couples TRBV6-6 to TRBJ2-2; the D gene is possibly TRBD1 (5 bases). The V gene's germline CDR1 is MNHNY and CDR2 SVGAGI (reference sequence). Trimming removed 4 bases at V and 7 bases at J, with 10 bases between. The CDR3 runs 13 residues. The CDR3 loop reads CASSWGPLGELFF. The CDR3 coding sequence is TGTGCCAGCAGTTGGGGCCCCCTCGGGGAGCTGTTTTTT.

This sequence joins TRBV29-1 and TRBJ2-1; 9 bases are a match to TRBD2. The CDR3 has 16 amino acids. J gave up 0 bases and V 3 bases, and 6 bases lay outside the gene matches. Germline loops: CDR1 SQVTM, CDR2 ANQGSEA. CDR3 protein: CSVEPSGELSYNEQFF. DNA for the CDR3: TGCAGCGTTGAGCCTAGCGGGGAACTCTCCTACAATGAGCAGTTCTTC.

This clone was picked up a small number of times. The V call is TRBV4-2, the J call TRBJ2-2; 8 bases are shared with TRBD1. Germline CDR1 reads LGHNA; CDR2 reads YNFKEQ. Unmatched junction bases numbered 3, after V lost 3 bases and J lost 9 bases. This CDR3 comprises 13 residues. The CDR3 nucleotides read TGTGCCAGCAGCCACGGACAGGGTAGGGAGCTGTTTTTT. Translation: CASSHGQGRELFF.

The chain is built from TRBV30 and TRBJ2-1; TRBD2 agrees at 8 bases. This CDR3 is 14 amino acids long. Germline V lookup: CDR1 GTSNPN, CDR2 SVGIG (reference sequence). The V segment lost 0 bases and the J segment 8 bases; nucleotides outside the gene matches: 6. This CDR3 reads CAWSVVAGGHEQFF. CDR3 in DNA: TGTGCCTGGAGTGTAGTGGCGGGAGGTCATGAGCAGTTCTTC.

This rearrangement joins TRBV18 to TRBJ2-7, with 7 positions matching TRBD2. Germline CDR1 is KGHSH and CDR2 is LQKENI. The CDR3 is made up of 15 amino acids. Trimming removed 3 bases from V and 0 bases from J; junction bases left unmatched: 5. In DNA form, the CDR3 reads TGTGCCAGCTCACCGGGGGGGTCCACCTCCTACGAGCAGTACTTC. Translating gives CASSPGGSTSYEQYF.

CDR3 in amino acids: CSVEGAGTSATDTQYF. Here the CDR3 DNA reads TGCAGCGTTGAAGGGGCGGGGACCTCAGCCACAGATACGCAGTATTTT. The chain links TRBV29-1 to TRBJ2-3, with TRBD2 as a possible D gene (6 bases). The CDR3 covers 16 residues. V lost 1 base and J 2 bases, leaving 16 bases between the germline ends. CDR1 is SQVTM, CDR2 ANQGSEA, per germline.

A single count supports this clone. The genes are TRBV13 and TRBJ2-1; D might be TRBD1 (6 bases). The CDR3 consists of 16 residues. The V end was cut by 6 bases, the J end by 1 base, with 16 bases between. Germline loops: CDR1 PRHDT, CDR2 FYEKMQ (reference sequence). CDR3 loop: CASSLTGLVSYNEQFF. CDR3 sequence (DNA): TGTGCCAGCAGTTTAACAGGGCTCGTGTCCTACAATGAGCAGTTCTTC.

V and J are TRBV10-1 and TRBJ1-1; possibly TRBD1 for D (6 bases). The CDR3 extends over 13 amino acids. The ends were cut back, 6 bases at V and 3 bases at J, with 11 bases in the middle. CDR1 WNHNN and CDR2 SYGVQD come from the germline V gene (reference sequence). DNA for the CDR3: TGCGCCAGCAGCCGACAGGTGGACACTGAAGCTTTCTTT. This sequence encodes CASSRQVDTEAFF.

The gene calls are TRBV4-3 and TRBJ2-7; perhaps TRBD1 as D (5 bases). Germline CDR1 and CDR2: LGHNA and YSLEER. The CDR3 contains 14 residues. The V gene lost 0 bases and the J gene lost 2 bases, with 8 bases spanning the gap. The CDR3 protein is CASSQDLGAYEQYF. The CDR3 DNA follows: TGCGCCAGCAGCCAAGATCTAGGGGCCTACGAGCAGTACTTC.